These 18 T cell receptor beta chains came from one sample sequenced in a study of blood T cell repertoires in COVID-19. The table came from immunoSEQ multiplex PCR; TCRdb's copy has only in-frame clones and leaves some out. The repertoire includes some 380,000 clones, around 89% of them detected once, and 6.5% to 7% sits in the top ten. Sequenced material: peripheral blood. The receptors come from a man between 18 and 35 years old with active or convalescent COVID-19.

This clone appeared once. The chain joins TRBV29-1 to TRBJ2-3, with a tentative D call TRBD1 (6 bases). Looked up from germline, CDR1 is SQVTM and CDR2 is ANQGSEA. V lost 3 bases to trimming and J lost 2 bases, with 18 bases between them. The CDR3 consists of 16 residues. CDR3 sequence reads: CSVDRPRDTSTDTQYF. CDR3 bases: TGCAGCGTTGATAGACCTCGGGACACGTCCACAGATACGCAGTATTTT.

The rearrangement joins TRBV7-2 to TRBJ1-3, with D unclear. Trimming removed 5 bases from V and 0 bases from J, with 11 bases in between. Germline CDR1 SGHTA, CDR2 FQGNSA. There are 15 residues in the CDR3. The CDR3, as DNA: TGTGCCAGCAGCCCAGCGGTTCTCTCTGGAAACACCATATATTTT. Amino acid sequence: CASSPAVLSGNTIYF. Full variable domain (remainder filled in from reference TRBV7-2 and TRBJ1-3): GAGVSQSPSNKVTEKGKDVELRCDPISGHTALYWYRQSLGQGLEFLIYFQGNSAPDKSGLPSDRFSAERTGGSVSTLTIQRTQQEDSAVYLCASSPAVLSGNTIYFGEGSWLTVV.

The J gene is TRBJ2-7, the V gene TRBV3-1 (or the pseudogene TRBV3-2); TRBD2 agrees at 10 bases. CDR3 size: 20 residues. J lost 1 base, V lost 0 bases, and 15 bases had no gene match. Looked up from germline, CDR1 is LGHDT and CDR2 is YNNKEL (reference sequence). DNA for the CDR3: TGTGCCAGCAGCCAAGATGGTTCGATCCGTAGCGGGAGGAATTCCTACGAGCAGTACTTC. Protein product: CASSQDGSIRSGRNSYEQYF.

V gene TRBV19 combines with J gene TRBJ2-5; TRBD1 is a possible D gene (6 bases). The CDR3 covers 15 residues. Trimming removed 4 bases from V and 2 bases from J, with 14 bases in between. Looked up from germline, CDR1 is LNHDA and CDR2 is SQIVND (reference sequence). The CDR3 DNA reads as TGTGCCAGTAGTACAAAGGGACACTCTCAAGAGACCCAGTACTTC. Its protein is CASSTKGHSQETQYF.

This chain links TRBV25-1 with TRBJ2-3; TRBD1 agrees at 9 bases. The CDR3 has 17 amino acids. Trimming cost V 5 bases and J 3 bases; bases outside gene matches: 12. CDR1 is MGHDK, CDR2 SYGVNS, per germline. In DNA, the CDR3 is TGTGCCAGCAGTCCCCACGGGGGACAGGGATGGACAGATACGCAGTATTTT. This sequence encodes CASSPHGGQGWTDTQYF.

This clone was observed once. The rearrangement uses TRBV28 and TRBJ1-4, with D perhaps matching TRBD1 (6 bases). Germline CDR1 is MDHEN and CDR2 is SYDVKM. This CDR3 is built from 19 residues. Trimming shortened V by 4 bases and J by 8 bases, and 29 bases separated the two germline ends. The CDR3 sequence: CASSSIAGGLEGADEKLFF. The CDR3 DNA follows: TGTGCCAGCAGTTCCATCGCCGGGGGGCTAGAAGGGGCTGACGAAAAACTGTTTTTT.

This clone was detected a few times. The chain has TRBV19 and TRBJ2-5; 7 bases are a match to TRBD2. CDR3 length equals 13 residues. The J segment lost 5 bases and the V segment lost 5 bases, leaving 5 bases of the junction unmatched. Germline lookup yields CDR1 LNHDA and CDR2 SQIVND (reference sequence). The CDR3 is CASSRWGGETQYF. The CDR3 DNA sequence: TGTGCCAGTAGTCGGTGGGGGGGTGAGACCCAGTACTTC.

V is TRBV24-1 and J is TRBJ2-1; TRBD2 matches at 9 bases. This CDR3 has 18 residues. CDR1 is KGHDR, CDR2 SFDVKD, per germline. Trimming removed 3 bases from V and 1 base from J; junction bases left unmatched: 9. The CDR3 spells CATSDRRGSGGSYNEQFF. The CDR3 DNA is TGTGCCACCAGTGATCGGAGGGGTAGCGGGGGATCCTACAATGAGCAGTTCTTC.

V is TRBV5-5 and J is TRBJ2-3, with 11 nucleotides matching TRBD2. The CDR3 runs 15 residues. Germline V lookup: CDR1 SGHKS, CDR2 YYEKEE (reference sequence). V dropped 2 bases and J dropped 4; count of bases not matched to a gene: 3. The CDR3 DNA is TGTGCCAGCAGCTTTACTAGCGGGAGAGCAGATACGCAGTATTTT. Translation gives CASSFTSGRADTQYF.

V gene TRBV19 combines with J gene TRBJ1-2; D gene ambiguous. The V end was cut by 1 base, the J end by 1 base, with 7 bases between. Germline CDR1 and CDR2: LNHDA and SQIVND (reference sequence). The CDR3 extends over 14 amino acids. DNA of the CDR3: TGTGCCAGTAGTATAGCTGACTTTAACTATGGCTACACCTTC. Amino acid sequence: CASSIADFNYGYTF. The full variable domain, completed using reference TRBV19 and TRBJ1-2, is DGGITQSPKYLFRKEGQNVTLSCEQNLNHDAMYWYRQDPGQGLRLIYYSQIVNDFQKGDIAEGYSVSREKKESFPLTVTSAQKNPTAFYLCASSIADFNYGYTFGSGTRLTVV.

This clone was seen a handful of times. This rearrangement joins TRBV3-1 (or the pseudogene TRBV3-2) to TRBJ1-2; the D is unclear. CDR1 is LGHDT, CDR2 YNNKEL, per germline (reference sequence). Trimming pared 0 bases from V and 5 bases from J, leaving 10 bases between. This CDR3 contains 14 residues. The CDR3 spells CASSQDGSEYGYTF. CDR3 bases: TGTGCCAGCAGCCAAGATGGGAGCGAGTATGGCTACACCTTC.

The CDR3 is CASSATGGDNEQFF. The CDR3 bases are TGTGCCAGCTCAGCTACAGGGGGGGACAATGAGCAGTTCTTC. The chain is built from TRBV18 and TRBJ2-1; possibly TRBD1 for D (8 bases). Trimming left V 5 bases short and J 5 bases short, with 13 bases between. The germline CDR1 and CDR2 sequences are KGHSH and LQKENI. The CDR3 is made up of 14 amino acids.

The chain is built from TRBV6-2 or TRBV6-3 and TRBJ2-5; TRBD2 matches at 7 bases. Trimming cost V 5 bases and J 4 bases; bases outside gene matches: 13. Germline loops: CDR1 MNHEY, CDR2 SVGEGT. The CDR3 totals 16 residues. CDR3 protein: CASSLTSTEEGETQYF. The CDR3 nucleotides read TGTGCCAGCAGTCTGACTAGCACCGAAGAGGGAGAGACCCAGTACTTC.

The genes are TRBV19 and TRBJ1-5, with TRBD1 identical over 8 bases. The trim removed 9 bases at V and 5 bases at J, leaving 0 bases unmatched. Germline CDR1 is LNHDA and CDR2 is SQIVND (reference sequence). CDR3 size: 11 residues. DNA of the CDR3: TGTGCCAGGACAGGGGATCAGCCCCAGCATTTT. This encodes CARTGDQPQHF.

The rearrangement links TRBV6-2 or TRBV6-3 to TRBJ2-3; TRBD2 agrees at 11 bases. With V trimmed by 4 bases and J by 0 bases, 6 bases remained unmatched. The V gene's germline CDR1 is MNHEY and CDR2 SVGEGT. There are 17 residues in the CDR3. This chain's CDR3 is CASSFLLAGESTDTQYF. As DNA, the CDR3 is TGTGCCAGCAGTTTCCTACTAGCGGGAGAGAGCACAGATACGCAGTATTTT.

This clone was detected only once. The rearrangement links TRBV7-8 to TRBJ2-1; the match to TRBD2 covers 8 bases. The V gene's germline CDR1 is SGHVS and CDR2 FQNEAQ. The J segment lost 6 bases and the V segment lost 1 base, leaving 11 bases of the junction unmatched. The CDR3 runs to 17 residues. CDR3 sequence: CASSLVVAGNAPNEQFF. The CDR3 bases are TGTGCCAGCAGCTTAGTGGTAGCGGGAAATGCCCCCAATGAGCAGTTCTTC. The whole variable domain, remainder taken from reference TRBV7-8 and TRBJ2-1, is GAGVSQSPRYKVAKRGQDVALRCDPISGHVSLFWYQQALGQGPEFLTYFQNEAQLDKSGLPSDRFFAERPEGSVSTLKIQRTQQEDSAVYLCASSLVVAGNAPNEQFFGPGTRLTVL.

The chain is built from TRBV7-9 and TRBJ2-1, with 7 bases identical to TRBD2. CDR3 length: 13 amino acids. CDR1 SEHNR and CDR2 FQNEAQ come from the germline V gene (reference sequence). Trimming removed 5 bases from V and 14 bases from J; junction bases left unmatched: 12. The CDR3 coding sequence is TGTGCCAGCAGCCCTAGCGGTGGAGCATGGGAGTTCTTC. Translated: CASSPSGGAWEFF.

This chain uses TRBV4-2 with TRBJ2-7, with TRBD2 as a possible D gene (6 bases). The germline V gene encodes CDR1 LGHNA and CDR2 YNFKEQ. V was clipped by 1 base and J by 2 bases, with 6 bases between them. There are 13 residues in the CDR3. CDR3 loop: CASSQGLAYEQYF. Here the CDR3 DNA reads TGTGCCAGCAGCCAAGGACTAGCCTACGAGCAGTACTTC.